This TCR beta chain is from a study of blood T cells in healthy people across ages (dated by TCRdb to 2015 to 2017). Regarding the complete study: In model experiments, template switching captured about one uniquely barcoded TCR beta cDNA molecule for every two T cells. The donors were split into four age groups: young (average about 15 years), middle-aged (around 37), aged (more than 55) and long-lived (roughly 80). The study measured age-related changes in TCR beta repertoire diversity using deep sequencing normalized with unique cDNA molecular identifiers. The study analyzed two additional independent replicas of 1 million unique cDNA reads from the same blood draw for two donors, one aged 18 to 30 and one aged 80 or older. To avoid experimental bias, donors of different ages were distributed randomly across sequencing lanes. The paper's findings and limits, for the study overall: Because the CMV infection status of the donors was unknown, age-related changes in expanded clonotypes may potentially have been confounded. As age increased, observed TCR beta diversity per million T cells dropped in a roughly linear way, and a significant reduction was already evident by age roughly 36. A strong correlation was found between observed TCR beta diversity and the percentage of naive T cells measured by flow cytometry. Bulk unsorted PBMC profiling prevented conclusive comparison of naive and antigen-experienced compartments. The long-lived group showed more naive CD4+ T cells, fewer expanded clones and increased TCR diversity than the aged group, suggesting age selection. Estimates of total diversity from one million sequenced T cells were regarded as lower bounds and underestimates.

The library was prepared using 5' RACE. TCRdb lists the instrument as Illumina HiSeq 2500. A second roughly 6 to 11 cycle PCR used a sample-barcoded 5' primer and a J-beta primer mix. Each TCR beta cDNA molecule received a unique molecular identifier from a template-switch 5' adaptor carrying 12 random nucleotides. Each sample yielded at least 2.5 million CDR3-containing paired-end reads. All of the RNA was converted into first-strand cDNA using the Mint cDNA synthesis kit, with a TRBC-specific oligonucleotide serving as the primer. After uracil-DNA glycosylase treatment, a first 18-cycle PCR used universal primers M1SS and BC2_uni_R on all cDNA. Per the source publication's procedure: Each sample was normalized by randomly selecting 1 million high-quality reads, each carrying a distinct molecular identifier. Instead of being binned into consensus sequences, reads that shared molecular identifiers were thrown out. MiTCR, run with a Q25 quality threshold and the strictest error-elimination algorithm, handled CDR3 identification, clonotype clustering and error correction. A nonparametric unseen species model with Euler transformation was used to estimate lower-bound total TCR beta diversity. Using fastp trimming at Q25 and MiXCR clonotype assembly, TCRdb reanalyzed the public sequencing data and kept in-frame beta chains. When rows share a CDR3 protein, they turn into one entry using the most common DNA and genes. V and J calls and clone size were set by TCRdb, not the authors. The sample yields around 1.1 million distinct CDR3 sequences; 30% to 40% were counted once. The top ten constitute around 14% of the sample.

Worth noting for this clonotype: It lacks a known antigen. A much larger clone lies one base from this, so it may be a read error.

The CDR3 covers 14 residues, taking in both the cysteine and the phenylalanine. Left in the record is the CDR3 DNA by itself, 42 bases read in frame from the first base. Donors were 40 or so systemically healthy Caucasian individuals from Russia aged roughly 6 to 90 years. Roughly 9.5 milliliters of peripheral blood were drawn from each donor into EDTA-treated Vacutainer tubes. Ficoll-Paque density-gradient centrifugation was used to isolate PBMCs, with at least 7 million per sample. Trizol reagent was used to extract total RNA from PBMCs, with at least 6 micrograms per sample. For every donor, flow cytometry on a PBMC aliquot measured the percentage of naive CD45RAhigh/CD27high T cells.

This sequence was found in a man aged 18 to 30 in good health. Recombination connected TRBV12-3 or TRBV12-4 to TRBJ2-3; the D gene is not confidently resolved. The material sequenced was blood. CDR3 protein: CASRSPGRTDAQYF. The nucleotide sequence is given as TGTGCCAGCAGGTCTCCCGGCCGCACAGATGCGCAGTATTTT.